In its sample, the clone carrying this T cell receptor beta chain was seen a few times. Its antigen is currently unknown. CDR1 is MRHNA, CDR2 SNTAGT, per germline. This CDR3 is built from 13 residues. Trimming shortened V by 3 bases and J by 4 bases, and 7 bases separated the two germline ends. No infections or other immune events were documented during collection. Profiled with immunoSEQ multiplex PCR; TCRdb holds only in-frame clones, not every one. The sample lists over 100,000 clones, about 87% occurring once. This record belongs to a study of identifying expanded T cells in peripheral blood. Whole-study results and caveats: Variance in clone template counts between approximately 2-week samples significantly increased with total template count across all healthy donors. Technical replicates showed around 1.2 changed clones; approximately 2 weeks around 15; four weeks 19.

The sequence came from a person between 18 and 75 years old in good health. Sequencing was performed on blood. This sequence joins TRBV6-4 and TRBJ2-1; D unresolved. The CDR3 DNA sequence: TGTGCCAGCAGTGAATTTCAATACAATGAGCAGTTCTTC. It yields the protein CASSEFQYNEQFF.